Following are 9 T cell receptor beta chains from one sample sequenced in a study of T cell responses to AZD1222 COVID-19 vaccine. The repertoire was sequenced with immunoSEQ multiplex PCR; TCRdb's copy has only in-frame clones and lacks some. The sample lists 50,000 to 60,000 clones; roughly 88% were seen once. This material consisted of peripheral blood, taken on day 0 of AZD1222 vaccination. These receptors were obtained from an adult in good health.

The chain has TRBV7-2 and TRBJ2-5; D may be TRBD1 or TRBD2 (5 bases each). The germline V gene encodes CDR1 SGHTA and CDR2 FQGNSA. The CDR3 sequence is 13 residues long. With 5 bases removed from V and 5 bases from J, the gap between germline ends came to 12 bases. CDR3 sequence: CASSGDLMETQYF. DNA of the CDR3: TGTGCCAGCAGCGGGGACCTCATGGAGACCCAGTACTTC.

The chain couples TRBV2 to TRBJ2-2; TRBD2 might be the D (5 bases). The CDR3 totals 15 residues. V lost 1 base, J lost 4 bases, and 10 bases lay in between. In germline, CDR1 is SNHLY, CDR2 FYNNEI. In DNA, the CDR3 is TGTGCCAGCAGTGAAGATGGGAGAGGCACCGGGGAGCTGTTTTTT. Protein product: CASSEDGRGTGELFF. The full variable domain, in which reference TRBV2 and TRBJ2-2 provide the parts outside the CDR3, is EPEVTQTPSHQVTQMGQEVILRCVPISNHLYFYWYRQILGQKVEFLVSFYNNEISEKSEIFDDQFSVERPDGSNFTLKIRSTKLEDSAMYFCASSEDGRGTGELFFGEGSRLTVL.

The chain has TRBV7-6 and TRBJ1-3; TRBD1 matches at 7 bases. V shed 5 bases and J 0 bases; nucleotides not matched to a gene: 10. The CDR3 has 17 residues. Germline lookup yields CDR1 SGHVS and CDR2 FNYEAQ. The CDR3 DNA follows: TGTGCCAGCAGCCCGGAGGGGGCCGGGAGCTCTGGAAACACCATATATTTT. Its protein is CASSPEGAGSSGNTIYF.

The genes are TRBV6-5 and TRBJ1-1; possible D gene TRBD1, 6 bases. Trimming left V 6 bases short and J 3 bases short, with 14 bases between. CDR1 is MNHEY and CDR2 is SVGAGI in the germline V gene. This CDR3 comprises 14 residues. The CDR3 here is CASSTDRWHTEAFF. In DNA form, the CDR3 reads TGTGCCAGCAGCACAGACAGGTGGCACACTGAAGCTTTCTTT.

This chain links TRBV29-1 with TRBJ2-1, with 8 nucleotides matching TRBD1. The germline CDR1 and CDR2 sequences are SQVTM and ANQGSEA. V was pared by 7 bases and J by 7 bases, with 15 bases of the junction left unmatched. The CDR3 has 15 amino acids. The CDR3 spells CSGRQGSGVGNEQFF. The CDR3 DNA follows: TGCAGCGGAAGACAGGGGTCAGGGGTTGGGAATGAGCAGTTCTTC.

This CDR3 is CASSQQGAKNIQYF. The DNA of the CDR3 is TGTGCCAGCAGTCAACAGGGGGCCAAAAACATTCAGTACTTC. The chain carries TRBV7-2 and TRBJ2-4; 7 bases are shared with TRBD1. The CDR3 has 14 residues. The trim removed 6 bases at V and 1 base at J, leaving 3 bases unmatched. In germline, CDR1 is SGHTA, CDR2 FQGNSA.

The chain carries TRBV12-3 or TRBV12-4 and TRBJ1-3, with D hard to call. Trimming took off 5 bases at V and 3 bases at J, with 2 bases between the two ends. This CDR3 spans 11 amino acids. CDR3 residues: CASSDGNTIYF. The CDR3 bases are TGTGCCAGCAGTGATGGAAACACCATATATTTT.

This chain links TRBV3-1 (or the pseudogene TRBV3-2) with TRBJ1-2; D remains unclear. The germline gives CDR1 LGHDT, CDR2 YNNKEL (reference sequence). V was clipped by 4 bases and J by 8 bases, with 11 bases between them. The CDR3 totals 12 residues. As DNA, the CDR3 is TGTGCCAGCAGCCCAGGCGACTGGGGCTACACCTTC. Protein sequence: CASSPGDWGYTF.

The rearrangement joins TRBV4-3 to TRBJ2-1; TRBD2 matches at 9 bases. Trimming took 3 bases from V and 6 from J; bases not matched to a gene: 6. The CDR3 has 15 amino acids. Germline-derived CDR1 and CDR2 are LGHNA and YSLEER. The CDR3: CASSQPGLASNEQFF. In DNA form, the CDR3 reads TGCGCCAGCAGCCAGCCGGGACTAGCCAGCAATGAGCAGTTCTTC.